Shown below are 15 T cell receptor beta chains from a single sample sequenced in a study of brain T cells in children with intractable seizures (dated by TCRdb to the early 2020s). Library creation used the immunoSEQ multiplex PCR assay. The clones in this table, taken by TCRdb from immuneACCESS, are in-frame only. Not every clone is retained; where verified, under half of the shortfall comes from an unresolved V gene, and the cause of the rest is unknown. In all, the sample holds under 400,000 clones, and over 85% of those were seen once. The top ten hold approximately 5% of the sample. The intended sense of this specimen's time point label: blood from clinic visit 5 months post-surgery; TSC patient then seizure free. The sample was peripheral blood, taken more than 4 months after surgery. These receptors were collected from a boy under two years old with tuberous sclerosis and intractable seizures.

The chain recombines TRBV19 with TRBJ2-7; D not resolved. Trimming stripped 8 bases from V and 0 bases from J, with 14 bases between. From germline, CDR1 is LNHDA and CDR2 SQIVND (reference sequence). The CDR3 totals 14 residues. The CDR3 DNA is TGTGCCAGTGCGTCCGGGTCGAGCTCCTACGAGCAGTACTTC. It encodes CASASGSSSYEQYF.

Details on this clone: Other DNA sequences in the sample encode the same CDR3. CDR3 nucleotide sequence: TGTGCCAGCAGTCCCCGGACAGAAGAGACCCAGTACTTC. It yields the protein CASSPRTEETQYF. The chain combines TRBV12-3 or TRBV12-4 with TRBJ2-5; possibly TRBD1 for D (6 bases). The CDR3 loop spans 13 amino acids. V was clipped by 5 bases and J by 3 bases, with 10 bases between them.

The chain recombines TRBV25-1 with TRBJ2-7, with D possibly matching TRBD2 (6 bases). Trimming shortened V by 4 bases and J by 3 bases, and 19 bases separated the two germline ends. Germline CDR1 reads MGHDK; CDR2 reads SYGVNS. The CDR3 totals 16 residues. Here the CDR3 DNA reads TGTGCCAGCAGTGTATACACTCCGGGGCGGGGCTACGAGCAGTACTTC. This codes for CASSVYTPGRGYEQYF.

The rearrangement uses TRBV3-1 (or the pseudogene TRBV3-2) and TRBJ2-1; 9 nucleotides match TRBD2. Germline CDR1 reads LGHDT; CDR2 reads YNNKEL (reference sequence). The junction had 5 bases not matched to a gene; V was cut back by 1 base and J by 7 bases. The CDR3 contains 15 residues. CDR3 coding DNA: TGTGCCAGCAGCCAAGTGGCGGGGGGGCCTAATGAGCAGTTCTTC. Translation: CASSQVAGGPNEQFF.

The table lists this clone with a count of one. The chain joins TRBV5-1 to TRBJ2-7, with unresolved D. The CDR3 sequence is 15 residues long. With 0 bases removed from V and 0 bases from J, the gap between germline ends came to 10 bases. Germline V CDR1 and CDR2: SGHRS, YFSETQ. In DNA, the CDR3 is TGCGCCAGCAGCTTGGGGACGAGCTACTCCTACGAGCAGTACTTC. Translated: CASSLGTSYSYEQYF.

The CDR3 nucleotides are TGTGCCAGCAGCTTGGTGGGGGACCTCACCGGAGAGACCCAGTACTTC. As protein: CASSLVGDLTGETQYF. The chain recombines TRBV5-4 with TRBJ2-5; perhaps D is TRBD1 or TRBD2 (5 bases each). CDR3 length: 16 residues. Germline loops: CDR1 SGHNT, CDR2 YYREEE (reference sequence). V was shortened by 0 bases and J by 4 bases, with 16 bases between the two germline ends.

The chain joins TRBV6-5 to TRBJ1-1; D ambiguous. The ends were cut back, 0 bases at V and 5 bases at J, with 7 bases in the middle. Germline CDR1 is MNHEY and CDR2 is SVGAGI. The CDR3 has 13 amino acids. The CDR3 loop is CASSYSVGTEAFF. CDR3 sequence (DNA): TGTGCCAGCAGTTACTCGGTGGGGACTGAAGCTTTCTTT.

The chain combines TRBV7-9 with TRBJ1-1, with D possibly TRBD1 on 6 matching bases. The V gene lost 5 bases and the J gene lost 3 bases, with 13 bases spanning the gap. Germline CDR1 and CDR2: SEHNR and FQNEAQ (reference sequence). The CDR3 covers 14 residues. CDR3 loop: CASSHLRGDTEAFF. CDR3 sequence (DNA): TGTGCCAGCAGCCATCTTAGGGGGGACACTGAAGCTTTCTTT.

The CDR3 protein is CASSQDFVRLAEVEQYF. In DNA, the CDR3 is TGTGCCAGCAGCCAAGATTTTGTAAGACTAGCGGAGGTCGAGCAGTACTTC. The rearrangement joins TRBV4-2 to TRBJ2-7; 9 nucleotides match TRBD2. This CDR3 spans 17 amino acids. Germline values: CDR1 LGHNA, CDR2 YNFKEQ. The junction had 12 bases not matched to a gene; V was cut back by 0 bases and J by 6 bases.

This clone has just one count. This chain uses TRBV27 with TRBJ1-1; D not certain. The CDR3 spans 14 residues. Trimming left V 6 bases short and J 3 bases short, with 14 bases between. CDR1 and CDR2 (germline): MNHEY, SMNVEV (reference sequence). CDR3 coding DNA: TGTGCCAGCAGGCGGGAAGGTTCGTACACTGAAGCTTTCTTT. Protein sequence: CASRREGSYTEAFF.

The chain is built from TRBV3-1 (or the pseudogene TRBV3-2) and TRBJ2-1, with 8 bases matching TRBD2. V was pared by 4 bases and J by 3 bases, with 8 bases of the junction left unmatched. CDR1 and CDR2 from the germline V gene are LGHDT and YNNKEL (reference sequence). The length of the CDR3 is 16 residues. The CDR3 bases are TGTGCCAGCAGCCCAAATATAGCGGGGAACTACAATGAGCAGTTCTTC. Translated: CASSPNIAGNYNEQFF.

The V and J genes are TRBV29-1 and TRBJ2-1; D possibly corresponds to TRBD2 (6 bases). CDR1 is SQVTM and CDR2 is ANQGSEA in the germline V gene. CDR3 length: 13 amino acids. Trimming pared 5 bases from V and 1 base from J, leaving 9 bases between. Here the CDR3 reads CSVRERSYNEQFF. Written as DNA, the CDR3 is TGCAGCGTTCGGGAGCGATCCTACAATGAGCAGTTCTTC.

The chain is built from TRBV7-9 and TRBJ2-5, with a tentative D call TRBD2 (6 bases). In germline, CDR1 is SEHNR, CDR2 FQNEAQ (reference sequence). Trimming stripped 2 bases from V and 6 bases from J, with 13 bases between. The CDR3 totals 14 residues. The CDR3 coding sequence is TGTGCCAGCAGCTTACGCGGGGTTCTGAAGACCCAGTACTTC. It encodes CASSLRGVLKTQYF.

The genes are TRBV4-1 and TRBJ2-1; 8 bases map to TRBD2. The CDR3 has 17 residues. V trimming: 0 bases; J trimming: 3 bases; junction bases outside the gene matches: 7. Looked up from germline, CDR1 is MGHRA and CDR2 is YSYEKL. Here the CDR3 reads CASSQEATSDNYNEQFF. As DNA, the CDR3 is TGCGCCAGCAGCCAAGAAGCGACTAGCGACAACTACAATGAGCAGTTCTTC.

This clone appeared a single time. The chain is built from TRBV28 and TRBJ1-3; D not resolved. Germline CDR1 is MDHEN and CDR2 is SYDVKM. The CDR3 consists of 16 residues. Trimming took off 2 bases at V and 0 bases at J, with 11 bases between the two ends. The DNA of the CDR3 is TGTGCCAGCAGTTTAGGTGGCAGTCGCTCTGGAAACACCATATATTTT. This codes for CASSLGGSRSGNTIYF.